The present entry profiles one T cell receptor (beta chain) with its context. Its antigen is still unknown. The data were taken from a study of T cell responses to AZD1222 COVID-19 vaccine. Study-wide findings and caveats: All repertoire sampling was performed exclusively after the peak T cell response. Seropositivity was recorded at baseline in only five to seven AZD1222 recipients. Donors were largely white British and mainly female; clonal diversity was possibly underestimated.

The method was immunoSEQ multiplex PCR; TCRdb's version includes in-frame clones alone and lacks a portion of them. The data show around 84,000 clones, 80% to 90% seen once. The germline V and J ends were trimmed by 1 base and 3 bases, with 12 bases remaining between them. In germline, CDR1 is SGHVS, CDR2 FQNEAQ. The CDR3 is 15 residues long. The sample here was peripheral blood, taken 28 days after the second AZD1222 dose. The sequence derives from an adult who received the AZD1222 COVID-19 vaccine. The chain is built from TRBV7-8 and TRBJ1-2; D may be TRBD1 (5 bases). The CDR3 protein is CASSLGQGTYYGYTF. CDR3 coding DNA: TGTGCCAGCAGCTTAGGCCAGGGCACATACTATGGCTACACCTTC. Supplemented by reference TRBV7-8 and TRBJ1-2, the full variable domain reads GAGVSQSPRYKVAKRGQDVALRCDPISGHVSLFWYQQALGQGPEFLTYFQNEAQLDKSGLPSDRFFAERPEGSVSTLKIQRTQQEDSAVYLCASSLGQGTYYGYTFGSGTRLTVV.